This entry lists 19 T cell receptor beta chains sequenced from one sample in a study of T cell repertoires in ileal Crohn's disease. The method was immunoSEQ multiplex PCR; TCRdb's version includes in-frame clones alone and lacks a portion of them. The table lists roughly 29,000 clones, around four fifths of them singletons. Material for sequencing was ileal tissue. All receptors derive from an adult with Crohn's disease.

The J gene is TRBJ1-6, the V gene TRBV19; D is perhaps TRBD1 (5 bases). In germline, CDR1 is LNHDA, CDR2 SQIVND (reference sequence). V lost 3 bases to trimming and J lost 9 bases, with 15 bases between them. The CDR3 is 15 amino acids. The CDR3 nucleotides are TGTGCCAGTAGTATGACCCAGGGCGGAAGTTCACCCCTCCACTTT. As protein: CASSMTQGGSSPLHF. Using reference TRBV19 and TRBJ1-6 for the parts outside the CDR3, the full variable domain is DGGITQSPKYLFRKEGQNVTLSCEQNLNHDAMYWYRQDPGQGLRLIYYSQIVNDFQKGDIAEGYSVSREKKESFPLTVTSAQKNPTAFYLCASSMTQGGSSPLHFGNGTRLTVT.

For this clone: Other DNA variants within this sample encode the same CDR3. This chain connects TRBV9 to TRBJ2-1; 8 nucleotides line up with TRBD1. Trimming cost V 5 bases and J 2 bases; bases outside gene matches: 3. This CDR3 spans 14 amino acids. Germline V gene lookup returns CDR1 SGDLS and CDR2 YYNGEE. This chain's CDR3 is CASSTGQAYNEQFF. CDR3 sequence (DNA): TGTGCCAGCAGTACGGGACAGGCCTACAATGAGCAGTTCTTC.

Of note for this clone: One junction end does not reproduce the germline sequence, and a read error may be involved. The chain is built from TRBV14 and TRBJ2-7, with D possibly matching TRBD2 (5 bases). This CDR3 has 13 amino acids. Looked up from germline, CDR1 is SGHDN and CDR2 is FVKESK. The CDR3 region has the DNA TGTGCCAGCAGCCAAGCTAGCTCCCACGAGCAGTACTTC. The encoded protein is CASSQASSHEQYF. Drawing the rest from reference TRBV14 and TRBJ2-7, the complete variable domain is EAGVTQFPSHSVIEKGQTVTLRCDPISGHDNLYWYRRVMGKEIKFLLHFVKESKQDESGMPNNRFLAERTGGTYSTLKVQPAELEDSGVYFCASSQASSHEQYFGPGTRLTVT.

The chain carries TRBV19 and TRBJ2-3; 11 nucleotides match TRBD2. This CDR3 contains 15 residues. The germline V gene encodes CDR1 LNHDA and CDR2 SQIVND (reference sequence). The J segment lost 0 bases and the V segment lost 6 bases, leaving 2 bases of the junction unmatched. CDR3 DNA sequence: TGTGCCAGTAGGCGGACTAGCGGGAGCACAGATACGCAGTATTTT. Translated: CASRRTSGSTDTQYF.

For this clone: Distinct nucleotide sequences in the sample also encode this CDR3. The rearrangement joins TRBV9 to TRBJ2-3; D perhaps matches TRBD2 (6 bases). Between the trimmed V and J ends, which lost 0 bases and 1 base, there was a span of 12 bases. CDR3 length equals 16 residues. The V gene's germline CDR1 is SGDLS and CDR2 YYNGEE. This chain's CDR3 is CASSVGAGSGTDTQYF. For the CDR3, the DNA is TGTGCCAGCAGCGTAGGTGCGGGGTCTGGCACAGATACGCAGTATTTT.

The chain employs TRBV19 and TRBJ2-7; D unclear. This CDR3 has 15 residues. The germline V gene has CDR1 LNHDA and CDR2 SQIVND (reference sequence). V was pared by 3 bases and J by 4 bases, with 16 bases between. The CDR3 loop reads CASSMTVAEEYEQYF. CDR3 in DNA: TGTGCCAGTAGTATGACGGTGGCGGAAGAATACGAGCAGTACTTC.

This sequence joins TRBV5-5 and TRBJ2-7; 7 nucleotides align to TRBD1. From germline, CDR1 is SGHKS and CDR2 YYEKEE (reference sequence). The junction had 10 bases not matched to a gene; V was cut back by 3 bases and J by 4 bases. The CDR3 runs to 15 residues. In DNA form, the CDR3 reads TGTGCCAGCAGCTACTCGACAGGGACCATGTACGAGCAGTACTTC. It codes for CASSYSTGTMYEQYF.

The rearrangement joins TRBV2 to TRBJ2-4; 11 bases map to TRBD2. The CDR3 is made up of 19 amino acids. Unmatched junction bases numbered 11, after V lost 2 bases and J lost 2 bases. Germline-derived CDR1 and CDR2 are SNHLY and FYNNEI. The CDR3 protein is CASSELAGGPMRTKNIQYF. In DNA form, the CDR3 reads TGTGCCAGCAGTGAATTAGCGGGAGGGCCAATGAGGACCAAAAACATTCAGTACTTC.

The CDR3 is CASSSGRNWYEQYF. DNA of the CDR3: TGTGCCAGTAGTAGCGGGAGGAACTGGTACGAGCAGTACTTC. The chain recombines TRBV19 with TRBJ2-7; 8 positions agree with TRBD2. This CDR3 spans 14 amino acids. Germline V lookup: CDR1 LNHDA, CDR2 SQIVND (reference sequence). After removal of 4 bases from V and 4 bases from J, the junction contained 6 bases not matched to a gene. Combining the CDR3 with reference TRBV19 and TRBJ2-7 gives the whole variable domain DGGITQSPKYLFRKEGQNVTLSCEQNLNHDAMYWYRQDPGQGLRLIYYSQIVNDFQKGDIAEGYSVSREKKESFPLTVTSAQKNPTAFYLCASSSGRNWYEQYFGPGTRLTVT.

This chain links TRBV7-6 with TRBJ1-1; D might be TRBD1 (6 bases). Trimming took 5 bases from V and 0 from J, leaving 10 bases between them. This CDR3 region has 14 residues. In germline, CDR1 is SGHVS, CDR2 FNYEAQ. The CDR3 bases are TGTGCCAGCAGCCTCCAGGGGATGAACACTGAAGCTTTCTTT. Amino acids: CASSLQGMNTEAFF.

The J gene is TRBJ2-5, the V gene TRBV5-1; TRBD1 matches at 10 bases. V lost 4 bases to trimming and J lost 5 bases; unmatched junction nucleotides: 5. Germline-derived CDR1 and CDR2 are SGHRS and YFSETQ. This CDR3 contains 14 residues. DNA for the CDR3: TGCGCCAGCAGCAAGACAGGGGGCGAGGAGACCCAGTACTTC. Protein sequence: CASSKTGGEETQYF.

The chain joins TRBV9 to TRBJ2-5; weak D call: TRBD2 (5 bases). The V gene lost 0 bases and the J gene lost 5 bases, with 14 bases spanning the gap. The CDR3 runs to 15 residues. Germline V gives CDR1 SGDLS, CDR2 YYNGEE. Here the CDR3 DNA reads TGTGCCAGCAGCGTAGATCCTAGCTTTAGGGAGACCCAGTACTTC. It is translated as CASSVDPSFRETQYF.

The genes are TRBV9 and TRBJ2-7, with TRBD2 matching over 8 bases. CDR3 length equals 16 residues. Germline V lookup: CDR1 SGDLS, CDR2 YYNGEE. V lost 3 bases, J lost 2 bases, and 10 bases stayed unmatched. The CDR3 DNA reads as TGTGCCAGCAGCGCCTACCGCAATAGCGGGACCTACGAGCAGTACTTC. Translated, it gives CASSAYRNSGTYEQYF.

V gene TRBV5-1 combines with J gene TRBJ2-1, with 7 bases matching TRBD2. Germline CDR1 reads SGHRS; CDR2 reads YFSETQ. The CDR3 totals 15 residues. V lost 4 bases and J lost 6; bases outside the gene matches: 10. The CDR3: CASSRLAVTGNEQFF. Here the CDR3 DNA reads TGCGCCAGCAGCCGACTAGCTGTTACGGGCAATGAGCAGTTCTTC.

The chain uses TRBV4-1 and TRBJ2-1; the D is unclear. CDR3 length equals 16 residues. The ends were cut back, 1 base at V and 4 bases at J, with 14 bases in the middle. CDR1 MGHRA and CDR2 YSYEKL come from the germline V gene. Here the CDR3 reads CASSQVSRLAYNEQFF. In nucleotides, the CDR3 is TGCGCCAGCAGCCAAGTCTCCCGACTCGCGTACAATGAGCAGTTCTTC.

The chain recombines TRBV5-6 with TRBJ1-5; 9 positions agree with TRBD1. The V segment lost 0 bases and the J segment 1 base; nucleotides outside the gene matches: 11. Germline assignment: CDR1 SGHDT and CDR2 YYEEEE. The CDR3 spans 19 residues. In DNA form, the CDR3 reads TGTGCCAGCAGCTTGGGACCGGGACAGGGCGGTTGGAGCAATCAGCCCCAGCATTTT. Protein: CASSLGPGQGGWSNQPQHF.

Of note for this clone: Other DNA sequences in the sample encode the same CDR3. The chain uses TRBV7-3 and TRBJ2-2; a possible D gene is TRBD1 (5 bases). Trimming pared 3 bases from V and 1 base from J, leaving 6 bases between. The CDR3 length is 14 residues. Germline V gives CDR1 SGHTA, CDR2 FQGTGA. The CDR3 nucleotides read TGTGCCAGCAGCTTCGGACAGAACACCGGGGAGCTGTTTTTT. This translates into CASSFGQNTGELFF. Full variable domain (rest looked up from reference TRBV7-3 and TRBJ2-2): GAGVSQTPSNKVTEKGKYVELRCDPISGHTALYWYRQSLGQGPEFLIYFQGTGAADDSGLPNDRFFAVRPEGSVSTLKIQRTERGDSAVYLCASSFGQNTGELFFGEGSRLTVL.

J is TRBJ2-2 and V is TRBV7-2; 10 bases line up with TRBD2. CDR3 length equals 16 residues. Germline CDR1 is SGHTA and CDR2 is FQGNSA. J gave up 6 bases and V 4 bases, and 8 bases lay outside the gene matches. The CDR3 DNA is TGTGCCAGCAGCTCGAGAGCGGGGGGGCTACCCGGGGAGCTGTTTTTT. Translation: CASSSRAGGLPGELFF.

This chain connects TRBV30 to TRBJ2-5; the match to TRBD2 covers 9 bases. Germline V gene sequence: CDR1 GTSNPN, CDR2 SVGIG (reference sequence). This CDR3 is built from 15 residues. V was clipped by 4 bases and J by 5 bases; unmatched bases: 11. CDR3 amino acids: CAWKRLLSGGETQYF. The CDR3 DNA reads TGTGCCTGGAAACGGCTTCTTAGCGGGGGTGAGACCCAGTACTTC.